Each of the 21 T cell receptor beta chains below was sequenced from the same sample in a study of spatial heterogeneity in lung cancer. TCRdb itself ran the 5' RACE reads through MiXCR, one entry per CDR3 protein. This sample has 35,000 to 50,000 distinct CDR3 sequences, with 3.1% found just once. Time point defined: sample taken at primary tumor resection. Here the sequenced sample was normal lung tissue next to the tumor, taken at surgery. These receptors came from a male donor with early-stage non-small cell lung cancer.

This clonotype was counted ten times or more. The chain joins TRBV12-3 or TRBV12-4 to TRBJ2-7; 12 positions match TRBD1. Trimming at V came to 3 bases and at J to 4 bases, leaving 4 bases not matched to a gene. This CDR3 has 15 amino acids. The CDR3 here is CASSFGTGGEYEQYF. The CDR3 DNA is TGTGCCAGCAGTTTCGGGACAGGGGGCGAGTACGAGCAGTACTTC.

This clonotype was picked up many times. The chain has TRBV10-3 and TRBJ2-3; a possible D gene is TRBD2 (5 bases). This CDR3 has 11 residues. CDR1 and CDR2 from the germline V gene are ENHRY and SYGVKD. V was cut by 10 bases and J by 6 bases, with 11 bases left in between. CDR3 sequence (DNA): TGTGCCACAACTGGAGGCGATACGCAGTATTTT. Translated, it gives CATTGGDTQYF.

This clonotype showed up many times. CDR3 protein: CATRGVLEDTQYF. Here the CDR3 DNA reads TGCGCCACCAGGGGAGTCCTGGAGGATACGCAGTATTTT. The chain is built from TRBV5-1 and TRBJ2-3; a possible D gene is TRBD1 (6 bases). CDR1 and CDR2 from the germline V gene are SGHRS and YFSETQ. Trimming took off 9 bases at V and 6 bases at J, with 17 bases between the two ends. The CDR3 totals 13 residues.

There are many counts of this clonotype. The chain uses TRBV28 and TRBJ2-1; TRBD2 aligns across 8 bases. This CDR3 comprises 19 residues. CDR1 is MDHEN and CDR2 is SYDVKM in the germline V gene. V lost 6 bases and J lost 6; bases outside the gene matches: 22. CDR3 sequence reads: CASSLYSPLSGREGNEQFF. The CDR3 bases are TGTGCCAGCAGCCTATACTCCCCACTGAGCGGGAGAGAGGGCAATGAGCAGTTCTTC.

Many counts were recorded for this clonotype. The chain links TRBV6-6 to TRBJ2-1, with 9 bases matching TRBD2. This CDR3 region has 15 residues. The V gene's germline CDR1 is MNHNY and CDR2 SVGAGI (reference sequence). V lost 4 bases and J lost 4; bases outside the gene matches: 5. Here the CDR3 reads CASSSSGGQYNEQFF. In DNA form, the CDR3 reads TGTGCCAGCAGTTCAAGCGGGGGGCAGTACAATGAGCAGTTCTTC.

CDR3 in DNA: TGCAGTGCCGCTATACGACTAGCGGGAGCTGATGAGCAGTACTTC. It translates to CSAAIRLAGADEQYF. The gene calls are TRBV20-1 and TRBJ2-7; 12 bases agree with TRBD2. Per the germline V gene, CDR1 is DFQATT and CDR2 is SNEGSKA (reference sequence). V lost 6 bases, J lost 7 bases, and 13 bases stayed unmatched. CDR3 size: 15 residues.

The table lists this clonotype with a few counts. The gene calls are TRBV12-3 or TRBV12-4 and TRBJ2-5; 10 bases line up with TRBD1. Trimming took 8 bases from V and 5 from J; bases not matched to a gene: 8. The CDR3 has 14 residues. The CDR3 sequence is CASRGQGRRETQYF. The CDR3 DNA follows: TGTGCCAGCCGGGGACAGGGGAGACGGGAGACCCAGTACTTC.

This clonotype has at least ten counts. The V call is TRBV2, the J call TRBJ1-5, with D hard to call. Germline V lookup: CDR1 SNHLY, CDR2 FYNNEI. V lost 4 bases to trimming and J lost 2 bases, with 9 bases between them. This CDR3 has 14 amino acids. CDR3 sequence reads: CASSVDSGNQPQHF. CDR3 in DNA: TGTGCCAGCAGTGTGGATTCGGGCAATCAGCCCCAGCATTTT.

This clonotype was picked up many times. As DNA, the CDR3 is TGTGCCAGCTCACAACAGGGTGTCGGCACTGAAGCTTTCTTT. The encoded protein is CASSQQGVGTEAFF. The chain links TRBV18 to TRBJ1-1; a possible D gene is TRBD1 (6 bases). The CDR3 spans 14 residues. Germline-derived CDR1 and CDR2 are KGHSH and LQKENI. Trimming stripped 4 bases from V and 4 bases from J, with 13 bases between. Based on the CDR3 plus reference TRBV18 and TRBJ1-1, the full variable domain is NAGVMQNPRHLVRRRGQEARLRCSPMKGHSHVYWYRQLPEEGLKFMVYLQKENIIDESGMPKERFSAEFPKEGPSILRIQQVVRGDSAAYFCASSQQGVGTEAFFGQGTRLTVV.

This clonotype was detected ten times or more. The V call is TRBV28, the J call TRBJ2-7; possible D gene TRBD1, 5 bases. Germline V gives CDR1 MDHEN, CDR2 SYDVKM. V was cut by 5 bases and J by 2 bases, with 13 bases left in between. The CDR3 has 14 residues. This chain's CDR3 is CASSRTSPPYEQYF. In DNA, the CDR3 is TGTGCCAGCAGTCGGACAAGCCCCCCCTACGAGCAGTACTTC.

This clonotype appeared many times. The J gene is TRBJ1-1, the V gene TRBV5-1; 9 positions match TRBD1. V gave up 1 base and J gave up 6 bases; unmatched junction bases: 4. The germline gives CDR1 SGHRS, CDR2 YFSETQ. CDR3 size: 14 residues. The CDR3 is CASSLLGQGSEAFF. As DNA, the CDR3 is TGCGCCAGCAGCTTGTTGGGACAGGGCTCTGAAGCTTTCTTT.

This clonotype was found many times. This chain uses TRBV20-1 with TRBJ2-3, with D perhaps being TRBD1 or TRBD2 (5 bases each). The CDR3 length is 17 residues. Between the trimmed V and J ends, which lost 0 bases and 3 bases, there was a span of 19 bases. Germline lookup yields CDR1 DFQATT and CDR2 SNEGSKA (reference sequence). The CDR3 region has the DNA TGCAGTGCTAGAGATCGTTCTCGAGGGGTTCGTACAGATACGCAGTATTTT. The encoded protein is CSARDRSRGVRTDTQYF.

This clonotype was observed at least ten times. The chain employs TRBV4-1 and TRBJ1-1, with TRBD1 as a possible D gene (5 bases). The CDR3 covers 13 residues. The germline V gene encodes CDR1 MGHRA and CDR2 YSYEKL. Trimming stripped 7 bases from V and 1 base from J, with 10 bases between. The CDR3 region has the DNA TGCGCCAGCATGGACACGCCGAACACTGAAGCTTTCTTT. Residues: CASMDTPNTEAFF.

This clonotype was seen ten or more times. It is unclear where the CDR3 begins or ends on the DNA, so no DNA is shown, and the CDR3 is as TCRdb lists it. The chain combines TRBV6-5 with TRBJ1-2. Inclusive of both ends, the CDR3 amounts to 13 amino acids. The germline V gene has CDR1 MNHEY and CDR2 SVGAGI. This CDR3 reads CASSFGSGYGYTF.

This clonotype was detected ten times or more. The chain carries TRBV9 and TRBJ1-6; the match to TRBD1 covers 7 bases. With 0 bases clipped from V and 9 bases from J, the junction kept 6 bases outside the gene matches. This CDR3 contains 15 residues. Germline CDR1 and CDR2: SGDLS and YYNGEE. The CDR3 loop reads CASSVEGQRSSPLHF. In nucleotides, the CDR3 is TGTGCCAGCAGCGTAGAGGGACAGAGAAGTTCACCCCTCCACTTT. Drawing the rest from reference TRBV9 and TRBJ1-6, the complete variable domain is DSGVTQTPKHLITATGQRVTLRCSPRSGDLSVYWYQQSLDQGLQFLIQYYNGEERAKGNILERFSAQQFPDLHSELNLSSLELGDSALYFCASSVEGQRSSPLHFGNGTRLTVT.

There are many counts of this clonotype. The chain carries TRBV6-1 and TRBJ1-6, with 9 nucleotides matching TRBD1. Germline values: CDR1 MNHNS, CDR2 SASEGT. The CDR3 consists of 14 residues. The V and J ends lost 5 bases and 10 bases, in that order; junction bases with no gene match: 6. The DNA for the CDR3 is TGTGCCAGCAGTCGGGGACAGGGTCGGTCACCCCTCCACTTT. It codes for CASSRGQGRSPLHF.

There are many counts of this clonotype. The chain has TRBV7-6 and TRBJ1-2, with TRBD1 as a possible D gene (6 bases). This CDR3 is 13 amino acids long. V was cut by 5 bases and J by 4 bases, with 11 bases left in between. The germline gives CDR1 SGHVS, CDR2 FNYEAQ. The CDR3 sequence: CASSATGAYGYTF. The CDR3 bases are TGTGCCAGCAGCGCGACAGGCGCCTATGGCTACACCTTC.

The CDR3 bases are TGTGCCAGCAGCCCCTGGGGCGGGACAGGGGCTTACGAGCAGTACTTC. Translated, it gives CASSPWGGTGAYEQYF. The chain couples TRBV11-2 to TRBJ2-7; 10 positions match TRBD1. Germline V CDR1 and CDR2: SGHAT, FQNNGV. This CDR3 spans 16 amino acids. J was trimmed by 4 bases and V by 5 bases; bases with no gene match: 11.

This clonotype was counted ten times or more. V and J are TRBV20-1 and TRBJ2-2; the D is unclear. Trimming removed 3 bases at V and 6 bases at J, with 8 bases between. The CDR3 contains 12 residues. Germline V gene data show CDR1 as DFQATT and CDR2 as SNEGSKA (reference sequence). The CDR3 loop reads CSASAAAGELFF. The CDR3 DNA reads TGCAGTGCTAGCGCCGCGGCCGGGGAGCTGTTTTTT.

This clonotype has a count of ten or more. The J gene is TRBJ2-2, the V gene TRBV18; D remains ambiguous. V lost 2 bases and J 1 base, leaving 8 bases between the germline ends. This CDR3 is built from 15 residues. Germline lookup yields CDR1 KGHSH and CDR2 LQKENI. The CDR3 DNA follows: TGTGCCAGCTCACCAGAACTACTGAACACCGGGGAGCTGTTTTTT. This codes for CASSPELLNTGELFF.

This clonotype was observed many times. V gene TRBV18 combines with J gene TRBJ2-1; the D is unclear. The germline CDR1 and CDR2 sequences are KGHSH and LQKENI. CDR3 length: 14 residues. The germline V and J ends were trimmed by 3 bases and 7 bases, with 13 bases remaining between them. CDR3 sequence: CASSPRIGPNEQFF. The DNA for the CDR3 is TGTGCCAGCTCACCCCGTATCGGCCCTAATGAGCAGTTCTTC.